What follows are 14 T cell receptor beta chains derived from one specimen sequenced in a study of blood T cell repertoires in COVID-19 (dated by TCRdb to 2019 to 2021). The method behind the library was the immunoSEQ multiplex PCR assay. TCRdb's version of the immuneACCESS table is confined to in-frame rearrangements and falls short of the full clone set. An unresolved V gene accounts for under half of the shortfall where checked; the remainder is of unknown origin. The sample includes some 150,000 clones, with roughly nine tenths observed a single time. The ten top clones hold 1.5% to 2% of the sample. The material sequenced was peripheral blood. The receptors shown here come from a human donor in a cohort sampled during active COVID-19.

This clone was observed a single time. The chain carries TRBV9 and TRBJ2-5; 8 nucleotides agree with TRBD1. Germline CDR1 SGDLS, CDR2 YYNGEE. After removal of 3 bases from V and 5 bases from J, the junction contained 9 bases not matched to a gene. CDR3 length: 15 residues. CDR3 nucleotides: TGTGCCAGCAGCGGAGGACAGGGCCGGTGGGAGACCCAGTACTTC. Amino acid sequence: CASSGGQGRWETQYF.

This rearrangement joins TRBV7-3 to TRBJ2-2, with 15 bases identical to TRBD2. The CDR3 loop spans 18 amino acids. Germline CDR1 is SGHTA and CDR2 is FQGTGA. Losses at the gene ends were 4 bases for V and 5 bases for J; bases not matched to a gene: 8. The CDR3 DNA is TGTGCCAGCAGCTATACCGGGACTAGCGGGGGGTGGACCGGGGAGCTGTTTTTT. The encoded protein is CASSYTGTSGGWTGELFF.

V is TRBV9 and J is TRBJ2-2, with D possibly matching TRBD2 (5 bases). Germline CDR1 and CDR2: SGDLS and YYNGEE. This CDR3 contains 16 residues. V was trimmed by 2 bases and J by 6 bases, leaving 17 bases between them. The CDR3: CASSVTSNAGAGELFF. As DNA, the CDR3 is TGTGCCAGCAGCGTGACGAGTAACGCGGGCGCCGGGGAGCTGTTTTTT.

This clone occurred once. The gene calls are TRBV19 and TRBJ1-2; 7 bases fit TRBD1. Germline V gene sequence: CDR1 LNHDA, CDR2 SQIVND (reference sequence). V was clipped by 4 bases and J by 8 bases; unmatched bases: 13. The CDR3 is made up of 15 amino acids. The DNA of the CDR3 is TGTGCCAGTAGTACCCTCCGACAGGGAGAAAGCGGCTACACCTTC. It is translated as CASSTLRQGESGYTF.

This chain links TRBV10-3 with TRBJ2-3; D possibly corresponds to TRBD2 (5 bases). The V end was cut by 3 bases, the J end by 0 bases, with 13 bases between. The germline V gene encodes CDR1 ENHRY and CDR2 SYGVKD. CDR3 length equals 16 residues. CDR3 loop: CAISDAAGASTDTQYF. The CDR3 DNA sequence: TGTGCCATCAGTGATGCGGCGGGCGCTAGCACAGATACGCAGTATTTT.

CDR3 nucleotide sequence: TGCGCCAGCAGCTTACAGGGGCCCCAGGAGACCCAGTACTTC. Its translation: CASSLQGPQETQYF. V gene TRBV5-1 combines with J gene TRBJ2-5; 7 positions match TRBD1. With V trimmed by 2 bases and J by 5 bases, 6 bases remained unmatched. Germline V gene lookup returns CDR1 SGHRS and CDR2 YFSETQ. The CDR3 loop spans 14 amino acids.

The V gene is TRBV12-3 or TRBV12-4, the J gene TRBJ1-1, with D perhaps TRBD1 (5 bases). The CDR3 spans 13 residues. The germline V and J ends were trimmed by 5 bases and 3 bases, with 10 bases remaining between them. The CDR3 DNA reads TGTGCCAGCAGTCCCGGCAGGGACACTGAAGCTTTCTTT. It translates to CASSPGRDTEAFF.

The V and J genes are TRBV18 and TRBJ1-2, with D unclear. CDR1 is KGHSH, CDR2 LQKENI, per germline. Trimming shortened V by 3 bases and J by 2 bases, and 7 bases separated the two germline ends. This CDR3 region has 13 residues. CDR3 residues: CASSPPGNYGYTF. The CDR3 coding sequence is TGTGCCAGCTCACCCCCCGGGAACTATGGCTACACCTTC.

A single count supports this clone. The chain links TRBV15 to TRBJ2-7, with TRBD1 matching 8 bases. The CDR3 has 16 amino acids. Germline trimming cut 0 bases from V and 5 bases from J; bases unmatched to any gene: 9. CDR1 is LNHNV and CDR2 is YYDKDF in the germline V gene (reference sequence). The CDR3 sequence is CATSRDPSDRGDEQYF. CDR3 in DNA: TGTGCCACCAGCAGAGATCCAAGTGACAGGGGCGACGAGCAGTACTTC.

J is TRBJ2-1 and V is TRBV11-3; possibly TRBD1 for D (6 bases). The length of the CDR3 is 14 residues. CDR1 and CDR2 from the germline V gene are SGHNT and YENEEA. V lost 5 bases and J lost 5, with 13 bases in between. The CDR3 loop is CASSPGTSDNEQFF. The CDR3 bases are TGTGCCAGCAGCCCGGGGACATCAGACAATGAGCAGTTCTTC. Supplemented by reference TRBV11-3 and TRBJ2-1, the full variable domain reads EAGVVQSPRYKIIEKKQPVAFWCNPISGHNTLYWYLQNLGQGPELLIRYENEEAVDDSQLPKDRFSAERLKGVDSTLKIQPAELGDSAVYLCASSPGTSDNEQFFGPGTRLTVL.

The chain has TRBV6-2 or TRBV6-3 and TRBJ1-1, with 8 bases lining up with TRBD1. Per germline, CDR1 MNHEY and CDR2 SVGEGT. This CDR3 has 15 residues. The ends lost 0 bases at V and 6 bases at J; junction bases unmatched: 6. CDR3 sequence reads: CASSYSRAGGPEAFF. The CDR3 nucleotides are TGTGCCAGCAGTTACTCGAGGGCAGGGGGCCCTGAAGCTTTCTTT.

The rearrangement uses TRBV5-4 and TRBJ2-3; 9 nucleotides align to TRBD1. V was clipped by 3 bases and J by 9 bases; unmatched bases: 8. This CDR3 has 14 amino acids. Germline CDR1 SGHNT, CDR2 YYREEE (reference sequence). This CDR3 is CASSSGQGGNTQYF. CDR3 in DNA: TGTGCCAGCAGCTCGGGACAGGGAGGTAACACGCAGTATTTT. The full variable domain, rest sourced from reference TRBV5-4 and TRBJ2-3, is ETGVTQSPTHLIKTRGQQVTLRCSSQSGHNTVSWYQQALGQGPQFIFQYYREEENGRGNFPPRFSGLQFPNYSSELNVNALELDDSALYLCASSSGQGGNTQYFGPGTRLTVL.

V gene TRBV12-3 or TRBV12-4 combines with J gene TRBJ1-2, with D tentatively TRBD1 (6 bases). The CDR3 sequence is 13 residues long. V dropped 6 bases and J dropped 4 bases, with 12 bases sitting between them. CDR3 sequence: CASSPRRGYGYTF. CDR3 sequence (DNA): TGTGCCAGCAGCCCCCGCAGGGGCTATGGCTACACCTTC.

The chain couples TRBV6-4 to TRBJ2-1; D not certain. With 3 bases removed from V and 6 bases from J, the gap between germline ends came to 15 bases. Germline V lookup: CDR1 MRHNA, CDR2 SNTAGT. The CDR3 contains 15 residues. CDR3 in amino acids: CASSESTSSVNEQFF. The CDR3 nucleotides read TGTGCCAGCAGTGAGTCCACATCTAGTGTCAATGAGCAGTTCTTC.